Described below is a single T cell receptor beta chain sequence and its context. V was cut by 2 bases and J by 0 bases, with 5 bases left in between. This CDR3 comprises 13 residues. Germline lookup yields CDR1 SGHNT and CDR2 YYREEE (reference sequence). The data were taken from a study of T cell responses to AZD1222 COVID-19 vaccine. Sequenced by immunoSEQ multiplex PCR; TCRdb stores in-frame clones only, minus some. The table shows 80,000 or so clones, with about 82% occurring only once. The gene calls are TRBV5-4 and TRBJ1-1; D remains ambiguous. Specimen: peripheral blood, collected on day 0 of AZD1222 vaccination. This clonotype originated in an adult in good health. The CDR3, as DNA: TGTGCCAGCAGCTTTTCTATGAACACTGAAGCTTTCTTT. This gives the protein CASSFSMNTEAFF.